These T cell receptor beta chains were read from a single sample in a study of T-cell memory formation after mild COVID-19. TCRdb called the 5' RACE reads again in MiXCR, with one record for every CDR3 protein. The sample contains 140,000 to 150,000 distinct CDR3 sequences, less than 25% of which appear only once. The sequencing input was PBMCs or a T cell subset sorted from them (not recorded which). Receptor source: an adult woman who had mild COVID-19 (a few samples of this study predate the infection). Cell type and time point are not known. The CDR3 runs from the conserved cysteine through the conserved F or W. A D gene is named only where the DNA matches it firmly. Size tells how often a clone was seen (once, few, many) or the class of an expanded clone, and some rows leave it out.

v_call	j_call	clone_size	d_call	cdr3_aa	cdr3_nt
TRBV20-1	TRBJ1-2	.	.	CSLDIYGYTF	TGCAGCCTGGACATTTATGGCTACACCTTC
TRBV7-2	TRBJ2-1	.	TRBD1	CASSLEGTATYNEQFF	TGTGCCAGCAGCTTAGAAGGGACAGCTACCTACAATGAGCAGTTCTTC
TRBV6-4	TRBJ1-1	.	.	CASSDAIGTEAFF	TGTGCCAGCAGTGACGCGATCGGCACTGAAGCTTTCTTT
TRBV7-9	TRBJ2-7	many	TRBD1	CASSFPGGEQYF	TGTGCCAGCAGCTTCCCAGGGGGCGAGCAGTACTTC
TRBV5-1	TRBJ2-7	few	.	CASSPAPTYEQYF	TGCGCCAGCAGCCCGGCCCCCACCTACGAGCAGTACTTC
TRBV6-2/TRBV6-3	TRBJ2-3	.	.	CASSYSRDTQYF	TGTGCCAGCAGTTACTCACGGGATACGCAGTATTTT
TRBV12-3/TRBV12-4	TRBJ2-3	.	.	CASPLGPLKSTDTQYF	TGTGCCAGCCCTTTGGGGCCACTTAAGAGCACAGATACGCAGTATTTT
TRBV5-6	TRBJ2-3	few	.	CASSLSPTRQRAYTDTQYF	TGTGCCAGCAGCTTGTCCCCCACCCGTCAGCGGGCCTACACAGATACGCAGTATTTT
TRBV27	TRBJ1-1	.	.	CASSFSGTEAFF	TGTGCCAGCAGTTTTTCGGGGACTGAAGCTTTCTTT
TRBV5-5	TRBJ2-5	.	.	CASSSGVLAQETQYF	TGTGCCAGCAGCTCGGGGGTGCTCGCACAAGAGACCCAGTACTTC
TRBV2	TRBJ1-5	.	TRBD1	CARPHRDSYSNQPQHF	TGTGCCAGACCCCACCGGGACAGTTATAGCAATCAGCCCCAGCATTTT
TRBV11-2	TRBJ2-1	.	.	CASSLVVSEAYNEQFF	TGTGCCAGCAGCTTAGTTGTTAGCGAAGCCTACAATGAGCAGTTCTTC
TRBV27	TRBJ2-7	.	.	CASSPQGTYEQYF	TGTGCCAGCAGCCCCCAGGGGACCTACGAGCAGTACTTC
TRBV5-1	TRBJ2-3	.	.	CASSLVKVADTQYF	TGCGCCAGCAGCTTGGTAAAGGTAGCAGATACGCAGTATTTT
TRBV5-8	TRBJ2-1	.	TRBD2	CASSLASGGNEQFF	TGTGCCAGCAGCTTAGCTAGCGGGGGCAATGAGCAGTTCTTC
TRBV5-1	TRBJ2-7	.	TRBD2	CASSFTSGSTSYEQYF	TGCGCCAGCAGCTTTACTAGCGGGAGTACGTCCTACGAGCAGTACTTC
TRBV3-1	TRBJ2-1	.	TRBD2	CASSQALAGDYEQFF	TGTGCCAGCAGCCAAGCGCTAGCGGGAGATTATGAGCAGTTCTTC
TRBV6-2/TRBV6-3	TRBJ2-7	.	.	CASSYSGSVPYEQYF	TGTGCCAGCAGTTACTCGGGCTCGGTCCCCTACGAGCAGTACTTC
TRBV9	TRBJ2-5	few	.	CASSASGVQETQYF	TGTGCCAGCAGCGCGAGCGGAGTCCAAGAGACCCAGTACTTC
TRBV6-5	TRBJ1-2	.	.	CASSYQASPNPNYGYTF	TGTGCCAGCAGTTACCAGGCCAGCCCAAATCCCAACTATGGCTACACCTTC
TRBV4-1	TRBJ2-1	few	.	CASSQVRSDEQFF	TGCGCCAGCAGCCAAGTGCGGTCGGATGAGCAGTTCTTC
TRBV7-9	TRBJ2-5	once	TRBD2	CASSPLWKRGAFETQYF	TGTGCCAGCAGCCCCCTCTGGAAGCGGGGGGCTTTCGAGACCCAGTACTTC
TRBV6-5	TRBJ2-2	.	.	CASSYWDSGELFF	TGTGCCAGCAGTTATTGGGATTCCGGGGAGCTGTTTTTT
TRBV5-1	TRBJ2-7	few	.	CASSLGLDSEQYF	TGCGCCAGCAGCTTGGGGTTGGATAGCGAGCAGTACTTC
TRBV7-2	TRBJ1-1	few	.	CASSPDSVNTEAFF	TGTGCCAGCAGCCCGGACAGCGTGAACACTGAAGCTTTCTTT
TRBV7-6	TRBJ2-7	.	.	CASSSYSDSQFWEQYF	TGTGCCAGCAGCTCCTACTCGGACAGCCAATTCTGGGAGCAGTACTTC
TRBV19	TRBJ1-3	.	.	CASSISGPSSGNTIYF	TGTGCCAGTAGTATATCAGGGCCCTCATCTGGAAACACCATATATTTT
TRBV5-6	TRBJ2-5	few	TRBD2	CASSLQASGGLTQYF	TGTGCCAGCAGCTTGCAGGCTAGCGGGGGCTTGACCCAGTACTTC
TRBV11-2	TRBJ1-2	.	TRBD1	CASSLGRTGVYGYTF	TGTGCCAGCAGCTTAGGCCGGACAGGGGTTTATGGCTACACCTTC
TRBV7-3	TRBJ2-1	few	.	CASSLKSPVGSYNEQFF	TGTGCCAGCAGCTTAAAGTCCCCCGTGGGCTCCTACAATGAGCAGTTCTTC
TRBV4-3	TRBJ1-2	few	.	CASSQDGPASYGYTF	TGCGCCAGCAGCCAAGATGGCCCGGCCAGCTATGGCTACACCTTC